This T cell receptor beta chain was sequenced during a study of blood T cells in healthy people across ages (dated by TCRdb to the mid-2010s). Looking at the study overall: In model experiments, roughly one uniquely barcoded TCR beta cDNA molecule per two T cells was captured by template switching. Using deep sequencing normalized with unique cDNA molecular identifiers, the study measured how TCR beta repertoire diversity changes with age. The study analyzed two additional independent replicas of 1 million unique cDNA reads from the same blood draw for two donors, one aged 18 to 30 and one aged 80 or older. The donors were split into four age groups: young (average approximately 16 years), middle-aged (about 40), aged (more than 60) and long-lived (roughly 80). To avoid experimental bias, donors of different ages were spread randomly across the sequencing lanes.

Donors were 35 to 40 systemically healthy Caucasian individuals from Russia aged roughly 6 to 90 years. Each donor gave 8.5 to 10 milliliters of peripheral blood, collected into EDTA-treated Vacutainer tubes. Ficoll-Paque density-gradient centrifugation was used to isolate PBMCs, with at least 6.5 million obtained per sample. Trizol reagent was used to extract total RNA from PBMCs, with at least 5.5 micrograms per sample. Naive CD45RAhigh/CD27high T cell percentages were measured by flow cytometry on a PBMC aliquot from every donor. What the authors observed across the whole study: The CMV infection status of donors was not known, potentially confounding age-related changes in expanded clonotypes. Observed TCR beta diversity per million T cells fell roughly linearly with age, and a significant reduction was already apparent by age around 36. Estimates of total diversity from one million sequenced T cells were regarded as lower bounds and underestimates. Observed TCR beta diversity correlated strongly with the percentage of naive T cells measured by flow cytometry. Compared with the aged group, more naive CD4+ T cells, fewer expanded clones and increased TCR diversity were shown by the long-lived group, suggesting age selection. Bulk unsorted PBMC profiling prevented conclusive comparison of naive and antigen-experienced compartments.

The library was made by 5' RACE. The run used an Illumina HiSeq 2500. The second PCR ran for roughly 7 to 12 cycles and used a J-beta primer mix along with a sample-barcoded 5' primer. A unique molecular identifier was introduced onto each TCR beta cDNA molecule by a template-switch 5' adaptor carrying 12 random nucleotides. Each sample yielded at least 2.5 million CDR3-containing paired-end reads. All of the RNA was converted into first-strand cDNA using the Mint cDNA synthesis kit, with a TRBC-specific oligonucleotide serving as the primer. Following uracil-DNA glycosylase treatment, all cDNA underwent a first 18-cycle PCR with the universal primers M1SS and BC2_uni_R. The paper's data handling went like this. For normalization, 1 million high-quality reads, each with a distinct molecular identifier, were randomly selected from each sample. Instead of being binned into consensus sequences, reads with shared molecular identifiers were discarded. CDR3 identification, clonotype clustering and error correction used MiTCR with a Q25 quality threshold and the strictest error-elimination algorithm. A nonparametric unseen species model using Euler transformation provided a lower-bound estimate of total TCR beta diversity. In-frame beta chains were kept once TCRdb had trimmed the public reads at Q25 with fastp and called clones with MiXCR. Rows are unified per CDR3 protein, each entry keeping the most common DNA and genes. TCRdb's processing, not the authors', yielded these V and J calls. Recorded for this sample are 850,000 or so distinct CDR3 sequences; 25% to 30% of them occurred a single time. Clones ranked in the top ten supply 17% of the sample.

This clonotype was picked up many times. Its antigen specificity is not known. No much larger clonotype is one base removed from it; base qualities were not supplied. Deletion took 0 bases off V and 5 bases off J, with a span of 13 bases between the germline ends. The CDR3 contains 15 residues, cysteine and phenylalanine counted. The sequence is cut down to CDR3 DNA, 45 bases in frame from base 1. Per the germline V gene, SGDLS is the CDR1 and YYNGEE is the CDR2. The clonotype comes from a woman of 80 years or more in good health. Sequencing was performed on blood. Recombination linked TRBV9 to TRBJ2-3, and possibly TRBD2, on 7 matching bases. The DNA reads as follows: TGTGCCAGCAGCGTAGAGGGGGGGCTCCAAGATACGCAGTATTTT. Translated, it reads CASSVEGGLQDTQYF.